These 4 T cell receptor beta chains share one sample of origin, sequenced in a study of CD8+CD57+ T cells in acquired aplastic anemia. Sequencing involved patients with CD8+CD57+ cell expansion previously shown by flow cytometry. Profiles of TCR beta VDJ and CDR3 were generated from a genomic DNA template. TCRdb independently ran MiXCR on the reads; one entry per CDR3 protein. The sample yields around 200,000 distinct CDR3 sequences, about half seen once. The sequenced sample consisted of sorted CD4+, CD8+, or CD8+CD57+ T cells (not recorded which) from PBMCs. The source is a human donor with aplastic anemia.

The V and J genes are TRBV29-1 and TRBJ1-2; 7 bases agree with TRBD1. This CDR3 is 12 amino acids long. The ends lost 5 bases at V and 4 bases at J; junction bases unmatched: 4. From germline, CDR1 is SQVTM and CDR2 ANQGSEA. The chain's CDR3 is CSVWTGPYGYTF. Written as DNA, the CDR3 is TGCAGCGTTTGGACAGGACCCTATGGCTACACCTTC.

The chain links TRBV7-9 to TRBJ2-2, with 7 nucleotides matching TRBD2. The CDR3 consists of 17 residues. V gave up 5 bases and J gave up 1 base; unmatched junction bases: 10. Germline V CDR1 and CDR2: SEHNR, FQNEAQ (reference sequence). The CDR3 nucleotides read TGTGCCAGCAGCCTCCACTCGCTAGCGGTGAACACCGGGGAGCTGTTTTTT. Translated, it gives CASSLHSLAVNTGELFF.

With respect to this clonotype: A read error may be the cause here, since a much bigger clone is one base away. CDR3 nucleotide sequence: TGCGCCAGCAGCCTTCAGGGGCCCTACGAGCGGTACTTC. The encoded protein is CASSLQGPYERYF. V usage is TRBV4-1 and J usage is TRBJ2-7; D is possibly TRBD1 (6 bases). In germline, CDR1 is MGHRA, CDR2 YSYEKL. The CDR3 totals 13 residues.

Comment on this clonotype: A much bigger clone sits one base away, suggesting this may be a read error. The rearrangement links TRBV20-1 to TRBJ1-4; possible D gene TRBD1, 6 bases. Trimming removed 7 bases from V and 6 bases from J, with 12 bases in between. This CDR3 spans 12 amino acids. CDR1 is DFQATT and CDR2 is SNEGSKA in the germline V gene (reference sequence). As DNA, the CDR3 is TGCAGTGGTCCCGGGGGCGATGAAAAACTGTTTTTT. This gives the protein CSGPGGDEKLFF.